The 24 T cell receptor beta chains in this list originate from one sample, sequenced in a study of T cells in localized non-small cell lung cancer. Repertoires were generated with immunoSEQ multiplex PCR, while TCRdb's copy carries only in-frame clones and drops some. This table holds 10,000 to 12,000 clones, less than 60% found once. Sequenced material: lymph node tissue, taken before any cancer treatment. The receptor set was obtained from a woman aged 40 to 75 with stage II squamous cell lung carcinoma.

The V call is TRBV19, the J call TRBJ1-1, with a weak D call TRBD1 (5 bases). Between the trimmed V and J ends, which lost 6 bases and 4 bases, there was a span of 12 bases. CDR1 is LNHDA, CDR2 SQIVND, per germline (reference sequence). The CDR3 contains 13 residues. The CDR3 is CASRDTGLTEAFF. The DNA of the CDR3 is TGTGCCAGTAGGGATACGGGACTCACTGAAGCTTTCTTT.

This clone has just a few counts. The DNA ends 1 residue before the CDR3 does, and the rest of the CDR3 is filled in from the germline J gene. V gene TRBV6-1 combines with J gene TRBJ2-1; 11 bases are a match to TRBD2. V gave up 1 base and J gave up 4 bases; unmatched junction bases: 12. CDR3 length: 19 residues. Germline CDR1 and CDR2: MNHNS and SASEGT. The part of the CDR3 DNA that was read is TGTGCCAGCAGTGAAGAAGAACTAGCGGGAGTAGGGGGGTACAATGAGCAGTTC. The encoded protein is CASSEEELAGVGGYNEQF. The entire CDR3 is CASSEEELAGVGGYNEQFF.

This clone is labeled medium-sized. The CDR3 reads CASSPQVTRNTEAFF. CDR3 nucleotides: TGTGCCAGCAGTCCACAAGTTACAAGGAACACTGAAGCTTTCTTT. V gene TRBV6-8 combines with J gene TRBJ1-1, with D unresolved. Trimming pared 5 bases from V and 1 base from J, leaving 14 bases between. This CDR3 is 15 amino acids long. CDR1 is MNHGY and CDR2 is SAAAGT in the germline V gene.

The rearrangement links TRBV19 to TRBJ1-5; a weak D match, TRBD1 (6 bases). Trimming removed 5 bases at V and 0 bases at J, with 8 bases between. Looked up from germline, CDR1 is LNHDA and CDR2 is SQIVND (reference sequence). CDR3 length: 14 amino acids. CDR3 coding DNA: TGTGCCAGTAGTCGGACAGTTAGCAATCAGCCCCAGCATTTT. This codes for CASSRTVSNQPQHF.

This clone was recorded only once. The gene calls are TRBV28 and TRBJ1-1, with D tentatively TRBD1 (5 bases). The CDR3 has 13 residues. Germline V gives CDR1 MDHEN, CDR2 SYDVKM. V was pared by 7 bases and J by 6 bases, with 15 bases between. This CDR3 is CASMVGTPAEAFF. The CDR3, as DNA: TGTGCCAGCATGGTGGGGACCCCGGCTGAAGCTTTCTTT.

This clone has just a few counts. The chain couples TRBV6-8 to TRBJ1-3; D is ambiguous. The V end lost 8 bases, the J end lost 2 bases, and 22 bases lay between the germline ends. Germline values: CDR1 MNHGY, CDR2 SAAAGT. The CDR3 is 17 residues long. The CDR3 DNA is TGTGCCAGCTCCCCCCTGGACCCGGACTTAGCTGGAAACACCATATATTTT. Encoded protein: CASSPLDPDLAGNTIYF.

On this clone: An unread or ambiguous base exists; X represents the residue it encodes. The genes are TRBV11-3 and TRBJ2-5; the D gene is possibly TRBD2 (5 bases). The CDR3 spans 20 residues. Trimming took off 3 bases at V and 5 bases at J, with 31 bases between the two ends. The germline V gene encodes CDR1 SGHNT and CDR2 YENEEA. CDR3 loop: CASSFKEGXVGNGSGETQYF. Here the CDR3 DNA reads TGTGCCAGCAGCTTTAAGGAAGGGRCAGTAGGCAACGGATCGGGGGAGACCCAGTACTTC.

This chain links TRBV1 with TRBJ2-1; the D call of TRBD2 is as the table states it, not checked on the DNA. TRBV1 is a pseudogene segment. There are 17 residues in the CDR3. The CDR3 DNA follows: TGCGCCAGCAGCCAAGAAGGGGGACTAGCGGGGCACAATGAGCAGTTCTTC. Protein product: CASSQEGGLAGHNEQFF.

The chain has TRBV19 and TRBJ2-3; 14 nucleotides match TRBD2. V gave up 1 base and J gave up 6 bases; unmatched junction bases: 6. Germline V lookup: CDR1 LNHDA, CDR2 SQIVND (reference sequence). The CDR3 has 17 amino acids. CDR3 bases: TGTGCCAGTAGTATAGGGACTAGCGGGGGGATGGTGGATACGCAGTATTTT. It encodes CASSIGTSGGMVDTQYF.

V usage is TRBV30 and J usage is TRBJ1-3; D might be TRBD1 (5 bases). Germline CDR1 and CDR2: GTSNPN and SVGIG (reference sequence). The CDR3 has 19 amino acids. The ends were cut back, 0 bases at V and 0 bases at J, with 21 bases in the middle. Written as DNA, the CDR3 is TGTGCCTGGAGTGTTCTACACTCCCAGGGTAGAGGCTCTGGAAACACCATATATTTT. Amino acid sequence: CAWSVLHSQGRGSGNTIYF.

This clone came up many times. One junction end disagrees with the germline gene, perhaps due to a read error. The DNA for the CDR3 is TGTGCCAGCAGTGACGGGACTAGCGGGAGGGGGTACGAGCAATACTTC. Protein sequence: CASSDGTSGRGYEQYF. The chain links TRBV6-8 to TRBJ2-7; 16 bases align to TRBD2. Germline-derived CDR1 and CDR2 are MNHGY and SAAAGT. The CDR3 spans 16 residues.

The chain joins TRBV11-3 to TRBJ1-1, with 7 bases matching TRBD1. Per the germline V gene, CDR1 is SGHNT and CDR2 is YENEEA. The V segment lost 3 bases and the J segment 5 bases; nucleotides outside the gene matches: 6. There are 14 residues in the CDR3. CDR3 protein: CASSFGGRGTEAFF. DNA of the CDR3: TGTGCCAGCAGCTTTGGGGGCAGGGGGACTGAAGCTTTCTTT. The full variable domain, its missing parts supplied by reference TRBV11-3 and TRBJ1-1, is EAGVVQSPRYKIIEKKQPVAFWCNPISGHNTLYWYLQNLGQGPELLIRYENEEAVDDSQLPKDRFSAERLKGVDSTLKIQPAELGDSAVYLCASSFGGRGTEAFFGQGTRLTVV.

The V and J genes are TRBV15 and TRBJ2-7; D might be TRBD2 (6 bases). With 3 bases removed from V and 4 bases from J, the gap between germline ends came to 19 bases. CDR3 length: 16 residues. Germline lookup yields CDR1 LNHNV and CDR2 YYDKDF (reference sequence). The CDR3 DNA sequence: TGTGCCACCAGCAGGGGACTTAGCGGTCGGCCGTACGAGCAGTACTTC. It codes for CATSRGLSGRPYEQYF.

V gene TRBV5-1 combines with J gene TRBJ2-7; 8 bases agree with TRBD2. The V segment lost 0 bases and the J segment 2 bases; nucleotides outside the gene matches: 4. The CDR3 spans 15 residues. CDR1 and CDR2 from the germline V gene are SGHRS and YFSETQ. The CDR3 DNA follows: TGCGCCAGCAGCTTGGTGGCGGGGGGAGCCTACGAGCAGTACTTC. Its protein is CASSLVAGGAYEQYF.

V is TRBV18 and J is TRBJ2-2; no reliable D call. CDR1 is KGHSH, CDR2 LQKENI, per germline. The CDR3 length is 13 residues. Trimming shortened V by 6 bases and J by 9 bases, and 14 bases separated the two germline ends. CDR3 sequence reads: CASSNDRPWELFF. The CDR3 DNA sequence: TGTGCCAGCTCCAACGACCGGCCGTGGGAGCTGTTTTTT.

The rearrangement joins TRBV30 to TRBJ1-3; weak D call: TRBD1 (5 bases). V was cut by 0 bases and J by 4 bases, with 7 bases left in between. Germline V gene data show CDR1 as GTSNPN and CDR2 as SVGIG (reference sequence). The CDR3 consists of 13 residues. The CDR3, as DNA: TGTGCCTGGAGTGTAGGGGAGGGAAACACCATATATTTT. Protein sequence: CAWSVGEGNTIYF. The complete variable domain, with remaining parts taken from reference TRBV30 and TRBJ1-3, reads SQTIHQWPATLVQPVGSPLSLECTVEGTSNPNLYWYRQAAGRGLQLLFYSVGIGQISSEVPQNLSASRPQDRQFILSSKKLLLSDSGFYLCAWSVGEGNTIYFGEGSWLTVV.

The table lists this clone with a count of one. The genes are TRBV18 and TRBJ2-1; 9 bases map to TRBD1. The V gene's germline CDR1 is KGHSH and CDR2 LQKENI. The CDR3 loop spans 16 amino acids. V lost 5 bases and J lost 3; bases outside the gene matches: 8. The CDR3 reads CASSTQGTGYYNEQFF. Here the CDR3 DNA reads TGTGCCAGCTCAACCCAGGGGACAGGGTACTACAATGAGCAGTTCTTC.

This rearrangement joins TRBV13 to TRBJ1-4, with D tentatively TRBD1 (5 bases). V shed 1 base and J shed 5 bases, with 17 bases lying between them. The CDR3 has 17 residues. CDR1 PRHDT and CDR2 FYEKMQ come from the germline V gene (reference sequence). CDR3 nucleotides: TGTGCCAGCAGCTTAGCCCGCTGGGGGGAAAAGAATGAAAAACTGTTTTTT. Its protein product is CASSLARWGEKNEKLFF.

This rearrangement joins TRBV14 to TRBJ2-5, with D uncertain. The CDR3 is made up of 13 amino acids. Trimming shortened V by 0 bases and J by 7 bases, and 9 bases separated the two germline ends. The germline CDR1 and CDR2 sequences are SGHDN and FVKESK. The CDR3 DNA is TGTGCCAGCAGCCAAGATTTATTGGGGACCCAGTACTTC. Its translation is CASSQDLLGTQYF.

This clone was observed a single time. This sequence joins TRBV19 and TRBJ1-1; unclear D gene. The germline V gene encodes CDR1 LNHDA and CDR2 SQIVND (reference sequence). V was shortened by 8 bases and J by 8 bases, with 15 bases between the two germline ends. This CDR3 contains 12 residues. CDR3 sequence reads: CASRAAFGEAFF. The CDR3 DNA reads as TGTGCCAGTCGGGCCGCTTTTGGGGAAGCTTTCTTT. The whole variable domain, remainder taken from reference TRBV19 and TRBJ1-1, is DGGITQSPKYLFRKEGQNVTLSCEQNLNHDAMYWYRQDPGQGLRLIYYSQIVNDFQKGDIAEGYSVSREKKESFPLTVTSAQKNPTAFYLCASRAAFGEAFFGQGTRLTVV.

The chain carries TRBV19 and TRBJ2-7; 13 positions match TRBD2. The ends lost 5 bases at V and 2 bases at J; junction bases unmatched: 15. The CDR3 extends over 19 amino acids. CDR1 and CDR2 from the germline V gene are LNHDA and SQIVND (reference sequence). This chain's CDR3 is CASSAPPGLAGSSPYEQYF. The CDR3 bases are TGTGCCAGTAGTGCCCCACCGGGACTAGCGGGATCCTCCCCCTACGAGCAGTACTTC.

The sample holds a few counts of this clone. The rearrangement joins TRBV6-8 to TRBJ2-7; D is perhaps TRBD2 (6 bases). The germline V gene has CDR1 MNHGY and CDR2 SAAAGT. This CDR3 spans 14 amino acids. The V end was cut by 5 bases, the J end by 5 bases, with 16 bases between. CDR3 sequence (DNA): TGTGCCAGCAGTGAGCAGGGAGGCAGGAACGAGCAGTACTTC. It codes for CASSEQGGRNEQYF.

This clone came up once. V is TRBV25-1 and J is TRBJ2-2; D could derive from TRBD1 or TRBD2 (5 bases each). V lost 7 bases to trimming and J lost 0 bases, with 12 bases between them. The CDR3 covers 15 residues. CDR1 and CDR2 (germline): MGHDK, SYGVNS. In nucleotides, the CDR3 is TGTGCCAGCACGGGACGGGGCGCGAACACCGGGGAGCTGTTTTTT. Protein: CASTGRGANTGELFF.

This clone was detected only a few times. DNA of the CDR3: TGTGCCAGCAGGAGACCGAACACTGAAGCTTTCTTT. Its protein product is CASRRPNTEAFF. This chain links TRBV28 with TRBJ1-1; D unresolved. Germline V gives CDR1 MDHEN, CDR2 SYDVKM. Trimming left V 6 bases short and J 1 base short, with 6 bases between. This CDR3 has 12 residues.